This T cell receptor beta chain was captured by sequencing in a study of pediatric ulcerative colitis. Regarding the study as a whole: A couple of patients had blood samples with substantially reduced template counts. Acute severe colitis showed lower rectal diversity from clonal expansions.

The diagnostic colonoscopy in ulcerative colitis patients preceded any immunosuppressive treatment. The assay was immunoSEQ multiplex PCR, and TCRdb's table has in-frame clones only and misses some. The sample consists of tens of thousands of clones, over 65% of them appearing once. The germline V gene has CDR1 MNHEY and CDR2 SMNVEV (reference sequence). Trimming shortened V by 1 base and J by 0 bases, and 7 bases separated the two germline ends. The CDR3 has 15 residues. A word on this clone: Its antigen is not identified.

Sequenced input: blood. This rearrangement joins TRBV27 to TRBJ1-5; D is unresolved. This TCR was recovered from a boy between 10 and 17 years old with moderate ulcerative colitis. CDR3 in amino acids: CASSLWLDSNQPQHF. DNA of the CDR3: TGTGCCAGCAGTTTATGGCTGGATAGCAATCAGCCCCAGCATTTT.